This T cell receptor beta chain was recorded in a study of blood T cells in healthy people across ages. Study-wide points: Compared with aged donors, long-lived donors showed fewer expanded clones, suggesting selection.

Comments on this clonotype: The target antigen is unknown.

Germline loops: CDR1 SQVTM, CDR2 ANQGSEA. The CDR3 totals 17 residues. The ends lost 1 base at V and 3 bases at J; junction bases unmatched: 12. RNA extraction gave at least 6 micrograms of total RNA per sample. With a J-beta primer mix and a sample-barcoded 5' primer, a second PCR ran roughly 6 to 12 cycles. A template-switch adaptor that had 12 random nucleotides put a tag on each cDNA molecule. Each CDR3 protein is one row after TCRdb ran MiXCR on the 5' RACE reads. The table has about 1,400,000 distinct CDR3 sequences, around 42% seen once. The chain combines TRBV29-1 with TRBJ2-3, with 8 positions matching TRBD2. The receptor's source is a woman between 18 and 29 years old in good health. The sample consisted of blood. The CDR3 is CSVEGTPTGGPTDTQYF. The CDR3 coding sequence is TGCAGCGTTGAAGGGACCCCCACGGGGGGGCCGACAGATACGCAGTATTTT.